Listed below are T cell receptor beta chains from one sample, sequenced in a study of blood T cell repertoires in COVID-19. Repertoires were generated with immunoSEQ multiplex PCR, while TCRdb's copy carries only in-frame clones and drops some. Of under 300,000 clones listed, about 86% were seen once; the top ten hold around 3%. The material sequenced was PBMCs or T cells enriched from blood (not recorded which). These receptors originate from a woman between 40 and 50 years old with acute COVID-19. Each CDR3 is given with its conserved first and last residue. Fields, in order: D gene, J gene, V gene, clone size, CDR3 protein, CDR3 DNA. The D gene is left open where the match is weak. For some rows the clone size is stated as once, few or many, or as a class when expanded; others skip it.

d_call: TRBD2
j_call: TRBJ2-2
v_call: TRBV9
clone_size: NA
cdr3_aa: CASSVVFGTSGTNTGELFF
cdr3_nt: TGTGCCAGCAGCGTAGTATTTGGGACTAGCGGGACGAACACCGGGGAGCTGTTTTTT

d_call: TRBD1
j_call: TRBJ2-1
v_call: TRBV2
clone_size: NA
cdr3_aa: CASISELQGAYNEQFF
cdr3_nt: TGTGCCAGCATATCAGAACTTCAGGGGGCCTACAATGAGCAGTTCTTC

d_call: NA
j_call: TRBJ2-5
v_call: TRBV5-1
clone_size: once
cdr3_aa: CASSLVGAIGTQYF
cdr3_nt: TGCGCCAGCAGCTTGGTAGGGGCTATTGGGACCCAGTACTTC

d_call: TRBD1
j_call: TRBJ1-2
v_call: TRBV5-1
clone_size: NA
cdr3_aa: CASSSSQTGAYGYTF
cdr3_nt: TGCGCCAGCAGCTCCAGCCAGACAGGGGCCTATGGCTACACCTTC

d_call: NA
j_call: TRBJ2-7
v_call: TRBV29-1
clone_size: NA
cdr3_aa: CSVVLQPSGEQYF
cdr3_nt: TGCAGCGTTGTTCTCCAGCCCTCCGGGGAGCAGTACTTC

d_call: NA
j_call: TRBJ2-5
v_call: TRBV11-3
clone_size: NA
cdr3_aa: CASSYGHSQETQYF
cdr3_nt: TGTGCCAGCAGTTACGGACACAGCCAAGAGACCCAGTACTTC

d_call: TRBD1
j_call: TRBJ1-1
v_call: TRBV18
clone_size: NA
cdr3_aa: CASSAPMGQGEAEAFF
cdr3_nt: TGTGCCAGCTCAGCACCGATGGGGCAGGGGGAAGCTGAAGCTTTCTTT

d_call: TRBD1
j_call: TRBJ2-1
v_call: TRBV18
clone_size: NA
cdr3_aa: CASSALGQGESEQFF
cdr3_nt: TGTGCCAGCTCCGCCCTGGGGCAGGGGGAGAGTGAGCAGTTCTTC

d_call: TRBD1
j_call: TRBJ1-5
v_call: TRBV5-6
clone_size: NA
cdr3_aa: CASSAGQGEGPQHF
cdr3_nt: TGTGCCAGCAGTGCGGGACAGGGCGAGGGGCCCCAGCATTTT

d_call: TRBD2
j_call: TRBJ2-3
v_call: TRBV5-4
clone_size: once
cdr3_aa: CASSLRTSGLVMDTQYF
cdr3_nt: TGTGCCAGCAGCTTAAGGACTAGCGGCTTGGTTATGGATACGCAGTATTTT